The TCR beta chain described here comes from a study of blood T cells in healthy people across ages. The people who gave samples were healthy Caucasians from Russia, aged roughly 6 to 90. With respect to this clonotype: The junction departs from the called germline gene at one end, perhaps through a read error.

Germline V gene lookup returns CDR1 SGHAT and CDR2 FQDESV (reference sequence). The CDR3 contains 15 residues. A sample-barcoded 5' primer and a J-beta primer mix were used in a second PCR of about 6 to 12 cycles. TCRdb used MiXCR to reprocess the 5' RACE reads, holding one entry per CDR3 protein. The sample consists of some 760,000 distinct CDR3 sequences, 25% of them appearing once. The sample also formed part of further work on T cells of mothers and their children.

J is TRBJ2-5 and V is TRBV11-1; 9 nucleotides agree with TRBD2. The closer fit of TRBJ2-1 to the DNA end suggests the J call may be wrong. The origin of this receptor is a boy aged 5-17 years in good health. The sample comprised blood. In DNA, the CDR3 is TGTGCCAGCAGCCTAGCTCTTGCGGGAGGGCTTGAGCAGTTCTTC. Protein product: CASSLALAGGLEQFF.